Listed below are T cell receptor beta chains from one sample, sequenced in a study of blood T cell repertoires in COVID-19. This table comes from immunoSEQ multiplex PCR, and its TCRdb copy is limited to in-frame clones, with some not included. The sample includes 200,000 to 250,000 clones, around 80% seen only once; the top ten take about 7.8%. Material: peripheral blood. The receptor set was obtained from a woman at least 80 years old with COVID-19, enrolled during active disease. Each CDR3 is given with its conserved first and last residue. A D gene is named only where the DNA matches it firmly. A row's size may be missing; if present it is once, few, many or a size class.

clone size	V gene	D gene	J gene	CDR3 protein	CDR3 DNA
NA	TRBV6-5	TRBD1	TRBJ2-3	CASRPGQGRTDTQYF	TGTGCCAGCAGGCCGGGACAGGGGCGCACAGATACGCAGTATTTT
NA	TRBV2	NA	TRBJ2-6	CASSLLATGANVLTF	TGTGCCAGCAGTCTACTAGCTACTGGGGCCAACGTCCTGACTTTC
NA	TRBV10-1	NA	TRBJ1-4	CASSESSGGQSFF	TGCGCCAGCAGTGAGTCCTCGGGCGGACAGTCGTTTTTT
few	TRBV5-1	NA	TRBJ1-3	CASSLAGVAGNTIYF	TGCGCCAGCAGCTTGGCAGGGGTAGCGGGAAACACCATATATTTT
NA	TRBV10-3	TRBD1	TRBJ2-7	CAISGQGADEQYF	TGTGCCATCAGTGGCCAGGGGGCGGATGAGCAGTACTTC
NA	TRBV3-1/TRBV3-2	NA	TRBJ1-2	CASSQEQNGYTF	TGTGCCAGCAGCCAAGAACAGAATGGCTACACCTTC
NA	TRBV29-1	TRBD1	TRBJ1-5	CSVGQGYNQPQHF	TGCAGCGTCGGACAGGGGTACAATCAGCCCCAGCATTTT
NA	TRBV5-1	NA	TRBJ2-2	CASTDRDYTGELFF	TGCGCCAGCACCGACAGGGACTACACCGGGGAGCTGTTTTTT
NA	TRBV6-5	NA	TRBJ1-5	CASSSRAGRSNQPQHF	TGTGCCAGCAGTTCTAGGGCAGGGCGTAGCAATCAGCCCCAGCATTTT
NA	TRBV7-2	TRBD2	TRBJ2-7	CASSLLPGTTSYEQYF	TGTGCCAGCAGCTTATTGCCCGGGACTACCTCCTACGAGCAGTACTTC
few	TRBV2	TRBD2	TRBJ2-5	CASSELWRERSETQYF	TGTGCCAGCAGTGAACTTTGGCGGGAGAGATCGGAGACCCAGTACTTC
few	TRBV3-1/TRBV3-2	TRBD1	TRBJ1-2	CASSQPNRGDVGYTF	TGTGCCAGCAGCCAACCGAACAGGGGAGATGTCGGCTACACCTTC
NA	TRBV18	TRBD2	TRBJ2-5	CASSPSGQETQYF	TGTGCCAGCTCGCCTAGCGGGCAAGAGACCCAGTACTTC
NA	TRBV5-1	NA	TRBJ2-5	CASSLQQETQYF	TGCGCCAGCAGCTTGCAGCAAGAGACCCAGTACTTC